This TCR beta chain was found in a study of T-cell reconstitution after alpha-beta-depleted transplantation in children. This clonotype showed up just a few times. The antigen is undetermined. Between the trimmed V and J ends, which lost 8 bases and 1 base, there was a span of 11 bases. Per germline, CDR1 ENHRY and CDR2 SYGVKD. This CDR3 has 13 amino acids. Study findings and constraints: Reportedly, alpha-beta T cells present about two months post-transplant originated from several hundred expanded clones of graft origin. T-cell numbers and diversity one year post-transplant derived largely from freshly generated T cells. Some patients' high day-60 TCRbeta diversity was attributed to recipient cells surviving conditioning.

Molecular barcoding with unique molecular identifiers was used for the TCRbeta library. MiXCR, applied by TCRdb to the PCR reads, yields one record per CDR3 protein. The table includes around 230,000 distinct CDR3 sequences, about 15% detected once. The chain couples TRBV10-3 to TRBJ1-1, with D unresolved. The receptor's source is a male patient between 2 and 15 years old who had a stem cell transplant for acute lymphoblastic leukemia, so the T cells may come from the graft donor. The material was PBMCs, mostly from graft donor cells, obtained 360 days after TCRalphabeta/CD19-depleted stem cell transplant. The CDR3 nucleotides read TGTGCCATCTCGGTCGGTGAGAACACTGAAGCTTTCTTT. Its protein product is CAISVGENTEAFF.